A single sample gave rise to the 25 T cell receptor beta chains below, sequenced in a study of blood T cells in healthy people across ages. Primed by a sample-barcoded 5' primer and a J-beta primer mix, a second PCR proceeded for about 7 to 11 cycles. Each CDR3 protein is one row after TCRdb ran MiXCR on the 5' RACE reads. The sample lists about 750,000 distinct CDR3 sequences, 53% seen once, with 40% to 50% in the top ten. Input material: blood. Source of these receptors: a man aged 80 or over in good health.

The chain is built from TRBV15 and TRBJ2-1; TRBD1 might be the D (6 bases). The CDR3 spans 14 residues. V shed 1 base and J shed 6 bases, with 10 bases lying between them. The germline V gene encodes CDR1 LNHNV and CDR2 YYDKDF (reference sequence). The CDR3: CATSRADRFNEQFF. CDR3 nucleotide sequence: TGTGCCACCAGCAGAGCCGACAGGTTCAATGAGCAGTTCTTC.

This rearrangement joins TRBV30 to TRBJ2-1; the D gene is possibly TRBD2 (6 bases). Trimming stripped 5 bases from V and 7 bases from J, with 21 bases between. The CDR3 runs to 15 residues. Germline V gives CDR1 GTSNPN, CDR2 SVGIG (reference sequence). CDR3 residues: CAWSPRKLAWNEQFF. The CDR3 DNA sequence: TGTGCCTGGTCCCCCCGCAAACTAGCTTGGAATGAGCAGTTCTTC.

The rearrangement uses TRBV20-1 and TRBJ2-1; 7 bases fit TRBD1. Germline CDR1 reads DFQATT; CDR2 reads SNEGSKA (reference sequence). V trimming: 3 bases; J trimming: 13 bases; junction bases outside the gene matches: 21. The CDR3 sequence is 16 residues long. The CDR3 coding sequence is TGCAGTGCTAGGCCCCAGCTGACAGGGCCGGCGGAGACCCAGTTCTTC. This codes for CSARPQLTGPAETQFF.

CDR3 region: CASSQVRSTGSGANVLTF. Here the CDR3 DNA reads TGCGCCAGCAGCCAAGTAAGGTCTACGGGCTCTGGGGCCAACGTCCTGACTTTC. V and J are TRBV4-1 and TRBJ2-6, with D unresolved. The CDR3 runs 18 residues. V lost 1 base, J lost 0 bases, and 13 bases lay in between. Germline loops: CDR1 MGHRA, CDR2 YSYEKL.

This clonotype was seen ten or more times. The chain is built from TRBV12-3 or TRBV12-4 and TRBJ2-7; D possibly corresponds to TRBD1 (5 bases). V dropped 1 base and J dropped 6 bases, with 10 bases sitting between them. The CDR3 loop spans 13 amino acids. The CDR3, as DNA: TGTGCCAGCAGTTTAGGGGGCCAGAGCGAGCAGTACTTC. Protein product: CASSLGGQSEQYF.

This clonotype showed up just a few times. The rearrangement uses TRBV29-1 and TRBJ1-1; D is unclear. V shed 6 bases and J shed 8 bases, with 13 bases lying between them. The CDR3 sequence is 11 residues long. The germline V gene encodes CDR1 SQVTM and CDR2 ANQGSEA. CDR3 in DNA: TGCAGCGTCCGACGGGGAACCGAAGCTTTCTTT. Encoded protein: CSVRRGTEAFF.

This clonotype has only one observation. The chain has TRBV28 and TRBJ2-3; 8 bases match TRBD2. The CDR3 is 16 residues long. Germline-derived CDR1 and CDR2 are MDHEN and SYDVKM. V trimming: 7 bases; J trimming: 4 bases; junction bases outside the gene matches: 13. CDR3 bases: TGTGCCAGCACGGGTCTGGAGCGGGAGTGGTCAGATACGCAGTATTTT. This sequence encodes CASTGLEREWSDTQYF.

The chain links TRBV12-3 or TRBV12-4 to TRBJ2-1; a possible D gene is TRBD2 (6 bases). The CDR3 has 14 residues. The V end was cut by 3 bases, the J end by 9 bases, with 15 bases between. DNA of the CDR3: TGTGCCAGCAGTTTCTTTAGTGGAGGGCGTGAGCAGTTCTTC. As protein: CASSFFSGGREQFF.

The CDR3 sequence: CASSPSGAFGSGQFF. The CDR3 DNA sequence: TGTGCCAGCAGCCCAAGCGGGGCCTTTGGTTCGGGGCAGTTCTTC. The V gene is TRBV6-5, the J gene TRBJ2-1; 7 nucleotides align to TRBD2. CDR3 length equals 15 residues. The germline V gene encodes CDR1 MNHEY and CDR2 SVGAGI. Germline trimming cut 6 bases from V and 12 bases from J; bases unmatched to any gene: 17.

This clonotype turned up a few times. V gene TRBV25-1 combines with J gene TRBJ1-1; 8 positions agree with TRBD1. Germline V lookup: CDR1 MGHDK, CDR2 SYGVNS. After removal of 1 base from V and 0 bases from J, the junction contained 1 base not matched to a gene. The CDR3 has 15 residues. The CDR3 nucleotides read TGTGCCAGCAGTGAATGGACAGGGATGAACACTGAAGCTTTCTTT. Protein product: CASSEWTGMNTEAFF.

The V gene is TRBV9, the J gene TRBJ2-4; D may be TRBD2 (5 bases). The DNA end is more similar to TRBJ2-7, so the J call may be wrong. The germline gives CDR1 SGDLS, CDR2 YYNGEE. The CDR3 contains 14 residues. For the CDR3, the DNA is TGTGCCAGCAGCGAGAGCGGCGGATTCTACGAGCAGTACTTC. This encodes CASSESGGFYEQYF.

This chain links TRBV27 with TRBJ2-5, with TRBD2 identical over 9 bases. The V gene end was trimmed by 4 bases and the J gene end by 4 bases; junction bases not matched to a gene: 7. Germline V lookup: CDR1 MNHEY, CDR2 SMNVEV (reference sequence). This CDR3 contains 15 residues. The CDR3 is CASSYDLSGRETQYF. Written as DNA, the CDR3 is TGTGCCAGCAGTTACGACCTTAGCGGGAGAGAGACCCAGTACTTC.

The chain carries TRBV6-5 and TRBJ2-1, with TRBD2 matching 13 bases. The CDR3 totals 17 residues. The V segment lost 5 bases and the J segment 4 bases; nucleotides outside the gene matches: 8. Germline V CDR1 and CDR2: MNHEY, SVGAGI. The CDR3 DNA reads TGTGCCAGCAGTATACTAGCGGGAGGGGTTAGGTACAATGAGCAGTTCTTC. Its protein product is CASSILAGGVRYNEQFF.

The chain employs TRBV12-3 or TRBV12-4 and TRBJ1-1; no clear D gene. The CDR3 extends over 15 amino acids. Trimming left V 3 bases short and J 10 bases short, with 21 bases between. The CDR3 DNA sequence: TGTGCCAGCAGTTTTGGGCAGGTTGGTATTGGACGAGCTTTCTTT. It specifies CASSFGQVGIGRAFF.

This clonotype appeared a few times. This chain joins TRBV7-2 and TRBJ2-7; D gene ambiguous. Germline loops: CDR1 SGHTA, CDR2 FQGNSA. This CDR3 spans 11 amino acids. V was trimmed by 10 bases and J by 3 bases, leaving 10 bases between them. DNA of the CDR3: TGTGCCAACATAGTCCACTACGAGCAGTACTTC. This encodes CANIVHYEQYF.

V is TRBV7-2 and J is TRBJ1-4; D is uncertain. The CDR3 has 13 residues. Trimming removed 1 base from V and 11 bases from J, with 11 bases in between. Per germline, CDR1 SGHTA and CDR2 FQGNSA. The CDR3 DNA sequence: TGTGCCAGCAGCTTAGAGACCGCTAAGAAACTGTTTTTT. The encoded protein is CASSLETAKKLFF.

This chain connects TRBV9 to TRBJ2-1; 7 bases are shared with TRBD2. CDR3 length equals 15 residues. Germline CDR1 and CDR2: SGDLS and YYNGEE. Trimming cost V 4 bases and J 0 bases; bases outside gene matches: 4. The CDR3 is CASSLSGNSYNEQFF. CDR3 coding DNA: TGTGCCAGCAGCCTAAGCGGGAACTCCTACAATGAGCAGTTCTTC.

This clonotype came up a few times. V usage is TRBV29-1 and J usage is TRBJ1-2; D gene uncertain. CDR1 and CDR2 from the germline V gene are SQVTM and ANQGSEA. The CDR3 sequence is 12 residues long. The DNA of the CDR3 is TGCAGTGCAACCTGGGGTTCCTATGGCTACACCTTC. Its protein is CSATWGSYGYTF.

This clonotype was seen a handful of times. This CDR3 is CASSYTQGGGNYGYTF. DNA of the CDR3: TGTGCCAGCAGTTATACACAGGGAGGGGGAAACTATGGCTACACCTTC. This chain connects TRBV12-3 or TRBV12-4 to TRBJ1-2; tentative D call: TRBD1 (6 bases). CDR3 length: 16 residues. Between the trimmed V and J ends, which lost 4 bases and 2 bases, there was a span of 17 bases.

This clonotype was counted between two and nine times. V and J are TRBV28 and TRBJ2-5; 10 nucleotides align to TRBD1. J gave up 5 bases and V 6 bases, and 3 bases lay outside the gene matches. The CDR3 sequence is 13 residues long. Looked up from germline, CDR1 is MDHEN and CDR2 is SYDVKM. The CDR3 bases are TGTGCCAGCAGGGGGACAGGGGACGAGACCCAGTACTTC. It specifies CASRGTGDETQYF.

The chain joins TRBV10-3 to TRBJ2-1, with 8 bases identical to TRBD2. The CDR3 runs to 12 residues. V trimming: 9 bases; J trimming: 6 bases; junction bases outside the gene matches: 4. Germline CDR1 ENHRY, CDR2 SYGVKD. The CDR3 nucleotides are TGTGCCATGGGACTAGGGCCCAATGAGCAGTTCTTC. Encoded protein: CAMGLGPNEQFF.

V gene TRBV3-1 combines with J gene TRBJ2-7, with D perhaps TRBD2 (6 bases). V gave up 1 base and J gave up 12 bases, with 10 bases separating them. Germline lookup yields CDR1 LGHDT and CDR2 YNNKEL (reference sequence). The CDR3 loop spans 11 amino acids. The CDR3 region is CASSQGGEAYF. The CDR3, as DNA: TGTGCCAGCAGCCAAGGAGGGGAGGCGTACTTC.

V and J are TRBV2 and TRBJ2-1; 12 bases match TRBD1. This CDR3 is built from 15 residues. Germline V gene lookup returns CDR1 SNHLY and CDR2 FYNNEI. V gave up 6 bases and J gave up 9 bases; unmatched junction bases: 9. The CDR3 loop is CASSRLGTGGAEQFF. The CDR3 bases are TGTGCCAGCAGCCGACTTGGGACAGGGGGCGCTGAGCAGTTCTTC.

Only one count was recorded for this clonotype. The V call is TRBV29-1, the J call TRBJ2-2, with 9 bases identical to TRBD2. The CDR3 is 14 amino acids. Germline lookup yields CDR1 SQVTM and CDR2 ANQGSEA. Trimming cost V 7 bases and J 1 base; bases outside gene matches: 4. In DNA, the CDR3 is TGCAGCGCGCTAGCGGGGCAGAACACCGGGGAGCTGTTTTTT. Its protein is CSALAGQNTGELFF.

The chain couples TRBV6-2 or TRBV6-3 to TRBJ1-6; no clear D gene. Trimming cost V 0 bases and J 10 bases, with 19 bases left between them. CDR1 and CDR2 (germline): MNHEY, SVGEGT. The CDR3 runs to 17 residues. For the CDR3, the DNA is TGTGCCAGCAGTTACTCGGCCGGGTTGTACGGCTACTCACCCCTCCACTTT. Protein sequence: CASSYSAGLYGYSPLHF.